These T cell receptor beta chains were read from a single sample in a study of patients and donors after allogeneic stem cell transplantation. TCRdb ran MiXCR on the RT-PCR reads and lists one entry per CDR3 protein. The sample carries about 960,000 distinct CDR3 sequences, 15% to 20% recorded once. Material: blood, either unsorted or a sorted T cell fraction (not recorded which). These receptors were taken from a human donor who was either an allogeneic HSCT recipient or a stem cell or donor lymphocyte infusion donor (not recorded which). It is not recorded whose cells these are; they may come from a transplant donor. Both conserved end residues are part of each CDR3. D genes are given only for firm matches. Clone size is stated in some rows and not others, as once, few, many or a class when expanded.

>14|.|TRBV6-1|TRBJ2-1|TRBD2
TGTGCCAGCAGAAAGACTAGCCGCACAGATGAGCAGTTCTTC
CASRKTSRTDEQFF
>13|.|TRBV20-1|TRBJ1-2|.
TGCAGTGCTAGAGATCTAGGTTCGGACGGCTACACCTTC
CSARDLGSDGYTF
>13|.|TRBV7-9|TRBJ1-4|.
TGTGCCAGCAGCCCGGCAACTAATGAAAAACTGTTTTTT
CASSPATNEKLFF
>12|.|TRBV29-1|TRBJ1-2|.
TGCAGCGTTGAAAGGGGTTTCTATGGCTACACCTTC
CSVERGFYGYTF
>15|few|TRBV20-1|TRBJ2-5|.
TGCAGTGCTAGACGCGGGACAGCTGGCCAAGAGACCCAGTACTTC
CSARRGTAGQETQYF
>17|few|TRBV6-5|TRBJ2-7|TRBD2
TGTGCCAGCAGTTACCCAGCGGGACTAGCGGGAACCTACGAGCAGTACTTC
CASSYPAGLAGTYEQYF
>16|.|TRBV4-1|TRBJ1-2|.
TGCGCCAGCAGCCAAGTAATCGGGGGCGCGAGCTATGGCTACACCTTC
CASSQVIGGASYGYTF
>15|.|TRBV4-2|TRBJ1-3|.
TGTGCCAGCAGCCAGGAGGTGGGACAAGGAAACACCATATATTTT
CASSQEVGQGNTIYF
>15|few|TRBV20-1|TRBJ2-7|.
TGCAGTGCTAGTCGGCCTGATAGGCTCGCCTACGAGCAGTACTTC
CSASRPDRLAYEQYF
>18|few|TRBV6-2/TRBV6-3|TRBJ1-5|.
TGTGCCAGCAGCTTCTTCGACCCTTGGGGGCTTGTCAATCAGCCCCAGCATTTT
CASSFFDPWGLVNQPQHF
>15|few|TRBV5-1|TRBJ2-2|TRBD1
TGCGCCAGCAGTCTGGGACAGGGGGCCATAGGGGAGCTGTTTTTT
CASSLGQGAIGELFF
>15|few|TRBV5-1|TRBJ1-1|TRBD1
TGCGCCAGCAGCTTATACGGACAGGAGAACACTGAAGCTTTCTTT
CASSLYGQENTEAFF
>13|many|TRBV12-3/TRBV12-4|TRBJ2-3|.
TGTGCCAGCAATCGAGGGGGCACAGATACGCAGTATTTT
CASNRGGTDTQYF
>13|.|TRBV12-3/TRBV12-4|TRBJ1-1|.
TGTGCCAGCAGTCCGGGAGGGGGTGCAGAAGCTTTCTTT
CASSPGGGAEAFF
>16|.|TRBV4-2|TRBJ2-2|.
TGTGCCAGCAGCCAAGAGTGGGTCCCGAACACCGGGGAGCTGTTTTTT
CASSQEWVPNTGELFF
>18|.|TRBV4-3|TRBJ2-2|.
TGCGCCAGCAGCTCCCTTAGGTCGATCGGGGCAAACACCGGGGAGCTGTTTTTT
CASSSLRSIGANTGELFF
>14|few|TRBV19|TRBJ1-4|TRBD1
TGTGCCAGCCTGGACAGGGACGCTAATGAAAAACTGTTTTTT
CASLDRDANEKLFF
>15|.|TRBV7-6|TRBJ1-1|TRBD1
TGTGCCAGCAGCTCGACAGGGGCCGGTGGCACTGAAGCTTTCTTT
CASSSTGAGGTEAFF
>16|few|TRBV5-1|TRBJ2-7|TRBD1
TGCGCCAGCAGCTTGGAGGGGACAGGGAACAACTACGAGCAGTACTTC
CASSLEGTGNNYEQYF
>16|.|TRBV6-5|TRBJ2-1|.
TGTGCCAGCAGTTACTCCGGGGCCTTAGACTACAATGAGCAGTTCTTC
CASSYSGALDYNEQFF
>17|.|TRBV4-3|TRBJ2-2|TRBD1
TGCGCCAGCAGCCAAGACTTAACAGGGGCTAACACCGGGGAGCTGTTTTTT
CASSQDLTGANTGELFF
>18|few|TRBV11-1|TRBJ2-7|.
TGTGCCAGCAGCTCCTTCGGAGGGCTGGCGGCAAGCTCCTACGAGCAGTACTTC
CASSSFGGLAASSYEQYF
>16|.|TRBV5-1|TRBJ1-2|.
TGCGCCAGCAGCTCTTTGACTCTTTCGGGCAGCTATGGCTACACCTTC
CASSSLTLSGSYGYTF
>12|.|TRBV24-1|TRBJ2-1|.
TGTGCCACCAGTGATTCTAGGAATGAGCAGTTCTTC
CATSDSRNEQFF
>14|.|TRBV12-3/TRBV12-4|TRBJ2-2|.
TGTGCCAGCAGTTTGGGGGGGCCGATTCGGGAGCTGTTTTTT
CASSLGGPIRELFF
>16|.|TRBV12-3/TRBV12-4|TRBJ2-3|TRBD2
TGTGCCAGCAGTTTATCCGCCGGGACTACGTACGGTACGCAGTATTTT
CASSLSAGTTYGTQYF
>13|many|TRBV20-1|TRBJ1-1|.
TGCAGTGCTAGGAGGAGCCAGAACACTGAAGCTTTCTTT
CSARRSQNTEAFF
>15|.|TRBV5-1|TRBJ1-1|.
TGCGCCAGCAGCTTGGAGGCAGGGGTTAGCACTGAAGCTTTCTTT
CASSLEAGVSTEAFF
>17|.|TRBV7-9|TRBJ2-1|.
TGTGCCAGCAGCAACCCTGTCGCGGGACAGCACCTCAATGAGCAGTTCTTC
CASSNPVAGQHLNEQFF
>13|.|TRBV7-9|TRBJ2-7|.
TGTGCCAGCATAGAGACTAGGTCCCACGAGCAGTACTTC
CASIETRSHEQYF
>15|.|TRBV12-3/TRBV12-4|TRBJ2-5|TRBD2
TGTGCCAGCAGTAAAGCGGGAGGGAACCAAGAGACCCAGTACTTC
CASSKAGGNQETQYF
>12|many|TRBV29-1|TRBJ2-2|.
TGCAGCGCCCACAGGAACACCGGGGAGCTGTTTTTT
CSAHRNTGELFF
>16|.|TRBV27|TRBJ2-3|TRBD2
TGTGCCAGCAGTTTCTGGCGCGGGAGGGCCGGAGATACGCAGTATTTT
CASSFWRGRAGDTQYF
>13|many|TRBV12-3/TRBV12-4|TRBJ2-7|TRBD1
TGTGCCAGCAGTGCCAGACAGGGATACGAGCAGTACTTC
CASSARQGYEQYF
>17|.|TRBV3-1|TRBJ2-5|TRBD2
TGTGCCAGCAGCCAAGATTTGGATAGCGGGAGGAGGGAGACCCAGTACTTC
CASSQDLDSGRRETQYF
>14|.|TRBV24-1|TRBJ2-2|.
TGTGCCACCAGTGGTTCACCGAACACCGGGGAGCTGTTTTTT
CATSGSPNTGELFF
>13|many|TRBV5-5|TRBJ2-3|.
TGTGCCAGCAGCTTGAACCCCACAGATACGCAGTATTTT
CASSLNPTDTQYF
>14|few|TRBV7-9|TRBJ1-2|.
TGTGCCAGCAGCTTAGAGGGTTGGGGATATGGCTACACCTTC
CASSLEGWGYGYTF
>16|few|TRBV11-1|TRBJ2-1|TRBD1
TGTGCCAGCAGCTTAAGTTCGGGACAGGCCCCCCGGGAGCAGTTCTTC
CASSLSSGQAPREQFF
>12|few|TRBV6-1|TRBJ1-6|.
TGTGCCAGCAGTGATGGGGGCTCACCCCTCCACTTT
CASSDGGSPLHF
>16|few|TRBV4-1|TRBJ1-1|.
TGCGCCAGCAGCCTATGGGGATTGCTTGAGAACACTGAAGCTTTCTTT
CASSLWGLLENTEAFF
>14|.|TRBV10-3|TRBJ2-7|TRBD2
TGTGCCATCAGTGAGGGGGCGGGAGTCGATGAGCAGTACTTC
CAISEGAGVDEQYF
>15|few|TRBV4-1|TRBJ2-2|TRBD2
TGCGCCAGCAGCCAGGCGGGAGGGAAGTACGGGGAGCTGTTTTTT
CASSQAGGKYGELFF
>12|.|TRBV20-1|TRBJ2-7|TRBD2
TGCAGTGCCCGCCAGCGGGGGAACGAGCAGTACTTC
CSARQRGNEQYF
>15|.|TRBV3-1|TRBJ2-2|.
TGTGCCAGCAGCCAATCGGACGTTAACACCGGGGAGCTGTTTTTT
CASSQSDVNTGELFF
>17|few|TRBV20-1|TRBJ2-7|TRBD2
TGCAGTGCTAGAGATCCACGGACTAGCGGGGGGACCTACGAGCAGTACTTC
CSARDPRTSGGTYEQYF
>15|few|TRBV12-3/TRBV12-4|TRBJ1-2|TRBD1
TGTGCCAGCAGCCCAGACAGGGGGAGCCTCTATGGCTACACCTTC
CASSPDRGSLYGYTF
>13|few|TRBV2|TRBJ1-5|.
TGTGCCAGCTGCAGGGGTTGGAATCAGCCCCAGCATTTT
CASCRGWNQPQHF
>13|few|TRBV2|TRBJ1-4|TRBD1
TGTGCCAGCAGGTCGGGACAGTTTGAAAAACTGTTTTTT
CASRSGQFEKLFF
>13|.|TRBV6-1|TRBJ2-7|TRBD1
TGTGCCAGCGGGGGACAGGGGTTTGGGGAGCAGTACTTC
CASGGQGFGEQYF
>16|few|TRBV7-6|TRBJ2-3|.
TGTGCCAGCAGCCCAAAGATCGGGAGAGTCGCAGATACGCAGTATTTT
CASSPKIGRVADTQYF
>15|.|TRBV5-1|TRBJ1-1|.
TGCGCCAGCAGCTTCATGCAGGGAATGAACACTGAAGCTTTCTTT
CASSFMQGMNTEAFF
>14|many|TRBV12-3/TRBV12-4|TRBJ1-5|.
TGTGCCAGCAAAAAGGGAGGGAGCAATCAGCCCCAGCATTTT
CASKKGGSNQPQHF
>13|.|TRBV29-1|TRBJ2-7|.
TGCAGCGTTGTCACTAGCCGCTCCTACGAGCAGTACTTC
CSVVTSRSYEQYF
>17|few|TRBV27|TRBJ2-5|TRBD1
TGTGCCAGCAGTTTATACTGGACAGGGTTTTCGGCAGAGACCCAGTACTTC
CASSLYWTGFSAETQYF
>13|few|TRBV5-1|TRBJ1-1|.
TGCGCCAGCCGGGCAGATTTGGGCACTGAAGCTTTCTTT
CASRADLGTEAFF
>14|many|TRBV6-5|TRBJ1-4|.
TGTGCCAGCAGCTCGACGGCAACTAATGAAAAACTGTTTTTT
CASSSTATNEKLFF
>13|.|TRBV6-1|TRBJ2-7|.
TGTGCCAGCAGCCGGGACCCTGGTCACGAGCAGTACTTC
CASSRDPGHEQYF
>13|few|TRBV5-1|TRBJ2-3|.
TGCGCCAGCAGTAGTCGGGAAACAGATACGCAGTATTTT
CASSSRETDTQYF
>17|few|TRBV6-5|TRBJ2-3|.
TGTGCCAGCAGTTACGGTTCGGCTACCCCACCCGCAGATACGCAGTATTTT
CASSYGSATPPADTQYF